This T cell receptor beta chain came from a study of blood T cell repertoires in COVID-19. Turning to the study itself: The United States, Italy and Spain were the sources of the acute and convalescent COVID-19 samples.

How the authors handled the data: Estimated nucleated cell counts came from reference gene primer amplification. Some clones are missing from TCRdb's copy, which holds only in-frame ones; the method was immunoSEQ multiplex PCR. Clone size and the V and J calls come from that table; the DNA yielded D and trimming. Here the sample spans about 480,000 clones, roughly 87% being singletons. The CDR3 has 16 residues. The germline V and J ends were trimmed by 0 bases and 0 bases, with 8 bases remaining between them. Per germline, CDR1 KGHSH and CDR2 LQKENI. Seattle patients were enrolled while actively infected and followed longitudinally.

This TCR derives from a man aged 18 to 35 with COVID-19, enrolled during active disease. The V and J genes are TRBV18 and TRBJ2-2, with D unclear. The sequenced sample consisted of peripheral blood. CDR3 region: CASSPPLSSNTGELFF. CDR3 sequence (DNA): TGTGCCAGCTCACCACCTCTTAGCTCGAACACCGGGGAGCTGTTTTTT.